The present T cell receptor beta chain was sequenced within a study of blood T cell repertoires in COVID-19. Study summary: The United States, Italy and Spain were the sources of the acute and convalescent COVID-19 samples. From T cells, B-cell-depleted T cells, or PBMCs came the material, which was cDNA or gDNA.

Sequencing used immunoSEQ multiplex PCR; TCRdb keeps in-frame clones, though not all of them. The sample lists approximately 260,000 clones, 70% to 90% occurring once. This clone was detected once. The length of the CDR3 is 12 residues. Trimming removed 5 bases from V and 11 bases from J, with 15 bases in between. The origin of this receptor is a woman in her fifties or sixties who had been exposed to COVID-19. The chain employs TRBV12-3 or TRBV12-4 and TRBJ1-1; D remains unclear. The specimen sequenced was PBMCs or T cells enriched from blood (not recorded which). CDR3 sequence reads: CASSPSVQTAFF. DNA of the CDR3: TGTGCCAGCAGTCCCTCGGTCCAAACGGCTTTCTTT.